This TCR beta chain emerged from a study of T cells after posttransplantation cyclophosphamide. Study-level findings and limits: Donor-recipient repertoire similarity was low at 1-2 months, rising over year one. Blood and skin or GI T cell repertoires showed limited TRB overlap. After PTCy, TRB diversity resembled that of CNI/methotrexate controls.

A remark on this clone: Its antigen is unidentified.

Germline V gives CDR1 SGHAT, CDR2 FQNNGV. The CDR3 is 16 amino acids. The junction had 14 bases not matched to a gene; V was cut back by 1 base and J by 9 bases. Cyclophosphamide on days +3 and +4 followed busulfan-fludarabine conditioning and a marrow graft. TCRdb keeps only in-frame clones here, not all; method: immunoSEQ multiplex PCR. The sample contains roughly 4,000 clones, about three quarters of which appear only once. The receptor's source is a male patient aged 50 to 59 who received an allogeneic stem cell transplant from an unrelated donor, was CMV-positive, and had acute GVHD only. Certain T cells may be donor cells from the graft. Sequenced here: PBMCs, sampled about 4 weeks after a stem cell transplant with posttransplant cyclophosphamide. This chain connects TRBV11-2 to TRBJ2-5, with TRBD2 matching over 7 bases. CDR3 residues: CASSLAQGLAREPQYF. The CDR3 DNA reads as TGTGCCAGCAGCTTAGCTCAAGGTCTAGCGCGGGAGCCCCAGTACTTC.